Shown below are 18 T cell receptor beta chains from a single sample sequenced in a study of OX40 agonist ivuxolimab in advanced cancers. The library came from the immunoSEQ multiplex PCR assay. In its TCRdb copy, this immuneACCESS table keeps in-frame sequences only and misses some clones. Where compared with another copy, unresolved V genes explain less than half of these, and the others have no known cause. This sample comprises almost 70,000 clones, 89% of them detected only once. The ten top clones hold 4% of the sample. The sequencing here drew on CD4+ or CD8+ T cells sorted from blood, taken in a trial of the OX40 agonist ivuxolimab. All receptors derive from an adult with an advanced solid tumor such as melanoma, head and neck, liver or kidney cancer.

As to this clone: At the DNA level, this CDR3 is encoded by other sequences in the same sample as well. The CDR3 DNA is TGCAGCGTTGAGTCTAGCGGCAGCACAGATACGCAGTATTTT. This sequence encodes CSVESSGSTDTQYF. The chain links TRBV29-1 to TRBJ2-3; 7 nucleotides line up with TRBD2. CDR3 size: 14 residues. Germline CDR1 is SQVTM and CDR2 is ANQGSEA. After removal of 3 bases from V and 0 bases from J, the junction contained 3 bases not matched to a gene.

This clone was picked up one time. The chain is built from TRBV7-6 and TRBJ2-1, with 11 positions matching TRBD2. The CDR3 has 16 amino acids. V was pared by 6 bases and J by 6 bases, with 10 bases of the junction left unmatched. Germline CDR1 SGHVS, CDR2 FNYEAQ. The CDR3 coding sequence is TGTGCCAGCAGACCCGGCGGACTAGCGGGTATCAATGAGCAGTTCTTC. Its translation: CASRPGGLAGINEQFF.

The chain is built from TRBV5-8 and TRBJ1-2, with 8 bases identical to TRBD1. V was clipped by 4 bases and J by 6 bases; unmatched bases: 8. Germline V gene data show CDR1 as SGHTS and CDR2 as YDEGEE. The CDR3 has 14 amino acids. The DNA of the CDR3 is TGTGCCAGCAGCCCGGACAGGGAAATGGATGGCTACACCTTC. Amino acids: CASSPDREMDGYTF. Variable domain in full (rest from reference TRBV5-8 and TRBJ1-2): EAGVTQSPTHLIKTRGQQATLRCSPISGHTSVYWYQQALGLGLQFLLWYDEGEERNRGNFPPRFSGRQFPNYSSELNVNALELEDSALYLCASSPDREMDGYTFGSGTRLTVV.

This chain joins TRBV18 and TRBJ2-2; D not resolved. V was shortened by 6 bases and J by 6 bases, with 11 bases between the two germline ends. This CDR3 is built from 13 residues. Looked up from germline, CDR1 is KGHSH and CDR2 is LQKENI. The CDR3 loop reads CASSDRSAGELFF. CDR3 DNA: TGTGCCAGCTCTGACCGGTCGGCCGGGGAGCTGTTTTTT.

The chain joins TRBV6-6 to TRBJ1-4; no clear D gene. V was trimmed by 6 bases and J by 5 bases, leaving 13 bases between them. The CDR3 is 14 amino acids. Germline V gene sequence: CDR1 MNHNY, CDR2 SVGAGI (reference sequence). The CDR3 spells CASSMDGENEKLFF. The CDR3 DNA reads as TGTGCCAGCAGCATGGACGGGGAGAATGAAAAACTGTTTTTT.

This clone was observed once. CDR3 in DNA: TGTGCCACATCGGGTAGCGGGATCCCCTACGAGCAGTACTTC. It specifies CATSGSGIPYEQYF. The chain links TRBV27 to TRBJ2-7; 8 bases agree with TRBD2. From germline, CDR1 is MNHEY and CDR2 SMNVEV (reference sequence). The CDR3 has 14 residues. Germline trimming cut 10 bases from V and 2 bases from J; bases unmatched to any gene: 10.

This chain joins TRBV11-3 and TRBJ2-5; D might be TRBD1 (6 bases). V was cut by 0 bases and J by 3 bases, with 8 bases left in between. The CDR3 loop spans 14 amino acids. CDR1 is SGHNT and CDR2 is YENEEA in the germline V gene. CDR3 protein: CASSLDNREETQYF. CDR3 coding DNA: TGTGCCAGCAGCTTAGATAACAGGGAAGAGACCCAGTACTTC.

The CDR3 DNA sequence: TGTGCCAGCAGCTTAGGACAGGGGCTAAATGAGCAGTTCTTC. Amino acid sequence: CASSLGQGLNEQFF. The chain combines TRBV7-9 with TRBJ2-1, with TRBD1 matching over 8 bases. This CDR3 is 14 amino acids long. Germline V gene lookup returns CDR1 SEHNR and CDR2 FQNEAQ (reference sequence). Unmatched junction bases numbered 3, after V lost 1 base and J lost 7 bases.

The rearrangement uses TRBV19 and TRBJ1-1; tentative D call: TRBD1 (6 bases). CDR1 and CDR2 from the germline V gene are LNHDA and SQIVND (reference sequence). V lost 4 bases and J lost 0, with 6 bases in between. The CDR3 length is 13 residues. CDR3 coding DNA: TGTGCCAGTAGTAGGACAGTGAACACTGAAGCTTTCTTT. Protein sequence: CASSRTVNTEAFF.

The CDR3 is CASTPQDMNTEAFF. CDR3 DNA: TGTGCCAGCACCCCCCAGGACATGAACACTGAAGCTTTCTTT. V usage is TRBV28 and J usage is TRBJ1-1; D possibly corresponds to TRBD1 (5 bases). Germline lookup yields CDR1 MDHEN and CDR2 SYDVKM. The CDR3 spans 14 residues. Trimming left V 7 bases short and J 0 bases short, with 12 bases between.

The V and J genes are TRBV10-3 and TRBJ1-1; TRBD1 is a possible D gene (6 bases). CDR1 and CDR2 from the germline V gene are ENHRY and SYGVKD. The V gene lost 4 bases and the J gene lost 5 bases, with 11 bases spanning the gap. CDR3 length equals 13 residues. The CDR3 reads CAISGRGETEAFF. In nucleotides, the CDR3 is TGTGCCATCAGTGGTAGGGGGGAGACTGAAGCTTTCTTT.

The chain uses TRBV7-3 and TRBJ2-2, with 7 bases fitting TRBD1. Trimming took 5 bases from V and 14 from J; bases not matched to a gene: 11. Germline values: CDR1 SGHTA, CDR2 FQGTGA. This CDR3 comprises 13 residues. The chain's CDR3 is CASSTTGMGALFF. The CDR3 nucleotides read TGTGCCAGCAGCACGACAGGGATGGGGGCACTGTTTTTT.

The rearrangement uses TRBV29-1 and TRBJ2-7; 11 bases agree with TRBD2. V gave up 6 bases and J gave up 5 bases; unmatched junction bases: 6. This CDR3 region has 13 residues. The V gene's germline CDR1 is SQVTM and CDR2 ANQGSEA. CDR3 bases: TGCAGCGTATCTATAGCGGGAGGGAACGAGCAGTACTTC. The encoded protein is CSVSIAGGNEQYF.

The V and J genes are TRBV6-6 and TRBJ2-7, with 13 bases matching TRBD2. The CDR3 is 14 residues long. Per germline, CDR1 MNHNY and CDR2 SVGAGI (reference sequence). V lost 6 bases to trimming and J lost 5 bases; unmatched junction nucleotides: 4. The CDR3 reads CASSRTSGSNEQYF. CDR3 in DNA: TGTGCCAGCAGCCGGACTAGCGGGAGTAACGAGCAGTACTTC.

The V gene is TRBV7-2, the J gene TRBJ2-6; no firm D call. Trimming shortened V by 3 bases and J by 0 bases, and 9 bases separated the two germline ends. The germline gives CDR1 SGHTA, CDR2 FQGNSA. CDR3 length: 16 residues. Written as DNA, the CDR3 is TGTGCCAGCAGCTTTGGCGACACCTCTGGGGCCAACGTCCTGACTTTC. This translates into CASSFGDTSGANVLTF.

This clone was seen only once. CDR3 coding DNA: TGTGCCAGCAGTAGAAATTGGAATGAGCAGTTCTTC. Its translation is CASSRNWNEQFF. The gene calls are TRBV28 and TRBJ2-1; D gene unclear. V lost 5 bases and J lost 7, with 9 bases in between. CDR3 length: 12 amino acids. Germline loops: CDR1 MDHEN, CDR2 SYDVKM.

The chain is built from TRBV11-1 and TRBJ2-2; D is perhaps TRBD1 (5 bases). The CDR3 is made up of 13 amino acids. The germline V and J ends were trimmed by 3 bases and 3 bases, with 5 bases remaining between them. Germline CDR1 SGHAT, CDR2 FQDESV (reference sequence). The DNA for the CDR3 is TGTGCCAGCAGCTTCAGGGACACCGGGGAGCTGTTTTTT. Protein sequence: CASSFRDTGELFF.

This sequence joins TRBV7-9 and TRBJ2-7; 8 nucleotides match TRBD1. CDR1 is SEHNR and CDR2 is FQNEAQ in the germline V gene (reference sequence). There are 14 residues in the CDR3. Trimming cost V 5 bases and J 0 bases; bases outside gene matches: 3. In DNA form, the CDR3 reads TGTGCCAGCAGCATTACAGGGGGCTCCTACGAGCAGTACTTC. Amino acid sequence: CASSITGGSYEQYF.